This TCR beta chain came from a study of shared clonotypes between healthy human individuals. As concerns this clone: The antigen remains undetermined.

Trimming at V came to 6 bases and at J to 7 bases, leaving 10 bases not matched to a gene. Germline V CDR1 and CDR2: LNHDA, SQIVND (reference sequence). The CDR3 is 15 amino acids. An even split of each subset's genomic DNA across several immunoSEQ plates was performed. TCRdb keeps only in-frame clones here, not all; method: immunoSEQ multiplex PCR. This sample yields about 2.1 million clones, of which roughly 91% are seen a single time; around 1.7% belongs to the top ten. Only CD45RO-negative cells positively selected for CCR7 counted as naive CD8 cells, so terminally differentiated effector memory CD45RA+ cells were excluded. Study-level findings and limits: Relative to their counterparts shared across all four donors, non-shared clonotypes exhibited diminished generation probabilities. Genetic and exposure-history diversity was limited by the small donor number.

Sample: naive CD8+ T cells from PBMCs. This sequence was found in a man aged 18 to 29 in good health. Some clones in this sample may be carry-over from other donors' samples. The chain has TRBV19 and TRBJ1-4; 8 positions match TRBD1. CDR3 DNA: TGTGCCAGTAGGCCATCCCGGACAGGGCTTGAAAAACTGTTTTTT. Amino acid sequence: CASRPSRTGLEKLFF.